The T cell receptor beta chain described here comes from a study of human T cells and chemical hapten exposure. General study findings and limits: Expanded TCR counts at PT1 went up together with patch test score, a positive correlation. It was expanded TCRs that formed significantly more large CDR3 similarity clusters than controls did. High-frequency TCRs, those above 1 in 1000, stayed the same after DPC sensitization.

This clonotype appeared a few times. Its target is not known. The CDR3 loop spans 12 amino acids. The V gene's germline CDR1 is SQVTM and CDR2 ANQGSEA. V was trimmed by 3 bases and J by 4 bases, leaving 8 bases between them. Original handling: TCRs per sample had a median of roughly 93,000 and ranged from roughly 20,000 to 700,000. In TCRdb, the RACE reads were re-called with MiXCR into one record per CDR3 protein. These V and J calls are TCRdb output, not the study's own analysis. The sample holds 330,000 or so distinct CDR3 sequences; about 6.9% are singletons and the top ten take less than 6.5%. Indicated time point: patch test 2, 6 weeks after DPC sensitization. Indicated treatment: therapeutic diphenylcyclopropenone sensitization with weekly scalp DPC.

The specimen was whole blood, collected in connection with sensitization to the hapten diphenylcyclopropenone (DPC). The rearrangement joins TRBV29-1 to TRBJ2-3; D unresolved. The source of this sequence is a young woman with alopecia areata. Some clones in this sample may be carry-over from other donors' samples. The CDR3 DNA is TGCAGCGTTGATTTGTCGGCAGATACGCAGTATTTT. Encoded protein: CSVDLSADTQYF.